The clone carrying this TCR beta chain turned up a few times. What it binds is unknown. The read falls 3 residues short of the CDR3 end, and the missing part is taken from the germline J gene. The table came from immunoSEQ multiplex PCR; TCRdb's copy has only in-frame clones and leaves some out. Altogether 25,000 to 35,000 clones were found in the sample, and no singletons occur. Blood samples were heparinized, about 4.5 to 8 ml per donor. The data belong to a study of T cell clonality in common variable immunodeficiency. General study results and limits: Compared with healthy controls, CVID subjects showed increased TCRbeta clonality, mostly in about a third. Common variable immunodeficiency TCR beta sequences reportedly had fewer deletions and N-nucleotide insertions.

The junction had 6 bases not matched to a gene; V was cut back by 4 bases and J by 6 bases. The CDR3 consists of 13 residues. CDR1 and CDR2 from the germline V gene are MNHNS and SASEGT. Sequences were obtained from peripheral blood mononuclear cells. The source of this sequence is a human donor with common variable immunodeficiency. The J gene is TRBJ2-7, the V gene TRBV6-1; the match to TRBD1 covers 7 bases. The part of the CDR3 DNA that was read is TGTGCCAGCAGTGGAACAGGGGTAGGCGAG. This sequence encodes CASSGTGVGE. The whole CDR3 sequence is CASSGTGVGEQYF.